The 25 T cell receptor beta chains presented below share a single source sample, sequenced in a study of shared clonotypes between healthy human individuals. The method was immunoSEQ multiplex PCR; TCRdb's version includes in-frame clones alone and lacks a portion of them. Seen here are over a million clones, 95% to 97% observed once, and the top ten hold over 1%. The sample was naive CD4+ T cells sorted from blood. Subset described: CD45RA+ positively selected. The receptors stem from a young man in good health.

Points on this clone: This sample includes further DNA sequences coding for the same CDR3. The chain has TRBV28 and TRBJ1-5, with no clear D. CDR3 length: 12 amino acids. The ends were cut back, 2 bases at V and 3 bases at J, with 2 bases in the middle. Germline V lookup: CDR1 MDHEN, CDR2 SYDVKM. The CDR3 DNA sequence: TGTGCCAGCAGTTTACCCAATCAGCCCCAGCATTTT. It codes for CASSLPNQPQHF. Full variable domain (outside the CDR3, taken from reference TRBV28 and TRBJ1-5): DVKVTQSSRYLVKRTGEKVFLECVQDMDHENMFWYRQDPGLGLRLIYFSYDVKMKEKGDIPEGYSVSREKKERFSLILESASTNQTSMYLCASSLPNQPQHFGDGTRLSIL.

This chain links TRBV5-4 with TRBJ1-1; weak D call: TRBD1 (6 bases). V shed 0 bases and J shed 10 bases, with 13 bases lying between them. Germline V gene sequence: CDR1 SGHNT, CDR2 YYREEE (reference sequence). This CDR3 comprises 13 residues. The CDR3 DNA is TGTGCCAGCAGCTTGGGGACAGCTGCTGGAGCTTTCTTT. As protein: CASSLGTAAGAFF.

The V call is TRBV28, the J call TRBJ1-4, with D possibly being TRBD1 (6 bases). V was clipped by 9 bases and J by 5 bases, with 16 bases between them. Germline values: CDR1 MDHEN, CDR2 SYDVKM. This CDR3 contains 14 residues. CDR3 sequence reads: CASRSGGRNEKLFF. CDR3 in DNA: TGTGCCAGTCGGTCGGGGGGCAGGAATGAAAAACTGTTTTTT.

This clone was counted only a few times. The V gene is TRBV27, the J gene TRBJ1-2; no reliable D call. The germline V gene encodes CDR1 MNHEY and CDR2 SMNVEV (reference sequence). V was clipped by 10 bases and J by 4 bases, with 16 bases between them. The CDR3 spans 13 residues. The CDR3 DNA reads TGTGCCACCGCCACCTCACAGCGCTATGGCTACACCTTC. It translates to CATATSQRYGYTF.

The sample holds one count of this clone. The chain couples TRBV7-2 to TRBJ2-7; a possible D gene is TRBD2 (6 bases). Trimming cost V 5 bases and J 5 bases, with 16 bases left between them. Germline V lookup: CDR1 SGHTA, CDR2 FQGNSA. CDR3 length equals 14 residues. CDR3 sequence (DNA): TGTGCCAGCAGCCCTCCAGGAGGGTTGAACGAGCAGTACTTC. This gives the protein CASSPPGGLNEQYF.

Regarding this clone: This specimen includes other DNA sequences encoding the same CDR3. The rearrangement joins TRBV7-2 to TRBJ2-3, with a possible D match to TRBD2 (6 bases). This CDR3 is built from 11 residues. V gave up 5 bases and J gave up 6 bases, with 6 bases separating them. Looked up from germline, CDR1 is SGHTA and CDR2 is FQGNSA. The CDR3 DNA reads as TGTGCCAGCAGCGCGGGGGATACGCAGTATTTT. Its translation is CASSAGDTQYF. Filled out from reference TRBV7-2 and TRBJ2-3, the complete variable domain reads GAGVSQSPSNKVTEKGKDVELRCDPISGHTALYWYRQSLGQGLEFLIYFQGNSAPDKSGLPSDRFSAERTGGSVSTLTIQRTQQEDSAVYLCASSAGDTQYFGPGTRLTVL.

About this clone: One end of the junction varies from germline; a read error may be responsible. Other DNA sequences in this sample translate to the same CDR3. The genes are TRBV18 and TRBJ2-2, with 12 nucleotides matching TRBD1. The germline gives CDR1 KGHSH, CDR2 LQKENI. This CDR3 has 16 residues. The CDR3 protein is CASSPPGQGAAGELFF. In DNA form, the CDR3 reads TGTGCCAGCTCACCCCCGGGACAGGGGGCCGCCGGGGAGTTGTTTTTT.

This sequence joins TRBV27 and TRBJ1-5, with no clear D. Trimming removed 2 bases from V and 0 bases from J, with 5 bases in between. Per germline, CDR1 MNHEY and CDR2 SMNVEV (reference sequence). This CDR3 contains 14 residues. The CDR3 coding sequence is TGTGCCAGCAGTTTAAAGTATAGCAATCAGCCCCAGCATTTT. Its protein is CASSLKYSNQPQHF.

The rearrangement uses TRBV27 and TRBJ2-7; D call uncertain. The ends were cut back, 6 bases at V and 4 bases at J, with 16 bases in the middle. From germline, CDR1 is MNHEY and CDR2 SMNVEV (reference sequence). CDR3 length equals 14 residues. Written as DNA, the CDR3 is TGTGCCAGCAGGGCAAATAAGCTACGGTACGAGCAGTACTTC. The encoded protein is CASRANKLRYEQYF.

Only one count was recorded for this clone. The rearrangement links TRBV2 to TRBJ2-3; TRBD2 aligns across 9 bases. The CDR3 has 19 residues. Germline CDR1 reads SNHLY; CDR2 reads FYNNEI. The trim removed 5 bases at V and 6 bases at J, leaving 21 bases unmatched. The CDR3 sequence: CASSRRPPKREALRDTQYF. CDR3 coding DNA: TGTGCCAGCAGTCGGCGACCTCCTAAGCGGGAGGCCCTGAGGGATACGCAGTATTTT.

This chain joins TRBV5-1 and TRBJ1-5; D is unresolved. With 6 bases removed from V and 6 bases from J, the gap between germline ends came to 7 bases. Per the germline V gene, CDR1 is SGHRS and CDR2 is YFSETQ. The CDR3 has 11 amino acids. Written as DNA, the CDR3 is TGCGCCAGCAAGTTCTTTCAGCCCCAGCATTTT. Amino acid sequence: CASKFFQPQHF.

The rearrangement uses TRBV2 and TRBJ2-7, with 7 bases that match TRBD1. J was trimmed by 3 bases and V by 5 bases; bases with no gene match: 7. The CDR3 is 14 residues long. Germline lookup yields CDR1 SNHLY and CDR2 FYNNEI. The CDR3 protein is CASSTQGIDYEQYF. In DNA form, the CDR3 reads TGTGCCAGCAGTACACAGGGGATTGACTACGAGCAGTACTTC.

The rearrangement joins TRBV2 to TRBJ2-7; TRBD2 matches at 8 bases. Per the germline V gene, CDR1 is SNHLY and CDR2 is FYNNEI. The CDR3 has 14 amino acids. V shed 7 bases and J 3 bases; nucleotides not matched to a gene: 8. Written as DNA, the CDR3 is TGTGCCAGCATCGTAGCGGGGTTCCTCTACGAGCAGTACTTC. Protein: CASIVAGFLYEQYF.

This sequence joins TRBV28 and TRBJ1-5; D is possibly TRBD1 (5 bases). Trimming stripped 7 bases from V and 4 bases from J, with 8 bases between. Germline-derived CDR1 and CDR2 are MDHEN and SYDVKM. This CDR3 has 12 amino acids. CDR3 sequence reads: CASTTVNQPQHF. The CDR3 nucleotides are TGTGCCAGCACGACAGTTAATCAGCCCCAGCATTTT.

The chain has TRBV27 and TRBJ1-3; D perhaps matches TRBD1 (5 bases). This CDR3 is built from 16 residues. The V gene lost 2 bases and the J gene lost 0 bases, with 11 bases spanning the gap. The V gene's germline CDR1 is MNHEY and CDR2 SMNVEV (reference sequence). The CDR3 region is CASSLMGQASGNTIYF. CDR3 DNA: TGTGCCAGCAGTTTAATGGGGCAAGCCTCTGGAAACACCATATATTTT.

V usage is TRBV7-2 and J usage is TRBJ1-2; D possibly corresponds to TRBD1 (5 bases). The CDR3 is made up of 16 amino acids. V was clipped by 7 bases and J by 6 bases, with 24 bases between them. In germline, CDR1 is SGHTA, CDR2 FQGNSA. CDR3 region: CASTNIRARVYDGYTF. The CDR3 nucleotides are TGTGCCAGCACCAACATTAGGGCCAGGGTGTACGATGGCTACACCTTC.

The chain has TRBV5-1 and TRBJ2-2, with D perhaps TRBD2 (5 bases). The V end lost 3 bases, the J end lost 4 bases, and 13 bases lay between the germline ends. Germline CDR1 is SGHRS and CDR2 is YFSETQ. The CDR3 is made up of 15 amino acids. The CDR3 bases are TGCGCCAGCAGCTCAAGTCGCGGGCTCACCGGGGAGCTGTTTTTT. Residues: CASSSSRGLTGELFF.

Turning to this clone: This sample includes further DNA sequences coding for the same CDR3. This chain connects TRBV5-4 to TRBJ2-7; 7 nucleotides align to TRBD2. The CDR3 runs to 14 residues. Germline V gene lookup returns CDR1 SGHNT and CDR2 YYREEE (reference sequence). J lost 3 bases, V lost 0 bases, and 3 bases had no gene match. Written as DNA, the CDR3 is TGTGCCAGCAGCTTGGCGGGGGGAGGCTACGAGCAGTACTTC. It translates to CASSLAGGGYEQYF. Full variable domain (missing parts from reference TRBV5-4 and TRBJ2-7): ETGVTQSPTHLIKTRGQQVTLRCSSQSGHNTVSWYQQALGQGPQFIFQYYREEENGRGNFPPRFSGLQFPNYSSELNVNALELDDSALYLCASSLAGGGYEQYFGPGTRLTVT.

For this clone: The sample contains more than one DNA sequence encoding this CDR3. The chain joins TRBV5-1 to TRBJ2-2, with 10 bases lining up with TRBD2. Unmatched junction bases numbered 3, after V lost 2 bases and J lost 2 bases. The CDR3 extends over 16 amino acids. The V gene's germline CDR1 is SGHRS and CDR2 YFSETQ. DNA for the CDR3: TGCGCCAGCAGCTTAGGACTAGCGGTTAACACCGGGGAGCTGTTTTTT. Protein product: CASSLGLAVNTGELFF.

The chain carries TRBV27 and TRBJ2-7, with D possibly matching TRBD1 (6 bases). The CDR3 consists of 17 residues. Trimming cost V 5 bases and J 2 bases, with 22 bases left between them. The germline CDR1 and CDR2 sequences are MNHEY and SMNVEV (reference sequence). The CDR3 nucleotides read TGTGCCAGCAGTCCACAGGGTGGGGTAAGGTCTGCCTACGAGCAGTACTTC. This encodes CASSPQGGVRSAYEQYF.

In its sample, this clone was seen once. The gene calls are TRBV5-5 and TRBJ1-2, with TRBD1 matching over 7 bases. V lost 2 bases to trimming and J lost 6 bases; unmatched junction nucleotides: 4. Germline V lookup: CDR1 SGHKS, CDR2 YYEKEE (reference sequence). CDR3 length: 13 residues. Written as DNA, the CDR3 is TGTGCCAGCAGCTTTCCAGGGGGGGATGGCTACACCTTC. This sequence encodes CASSFPGGDGYTF. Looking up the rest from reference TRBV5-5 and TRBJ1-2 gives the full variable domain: DAGVTQSPTHLIKTRGQQVTLRCSPISGHKSVSWYQQVLGQGPQFIFQYYEKEERGRGNFPDRFSARQFPNYSSELNVNALLLGDSALYLCASSFPGGDGYTFGSGTRLTVV.

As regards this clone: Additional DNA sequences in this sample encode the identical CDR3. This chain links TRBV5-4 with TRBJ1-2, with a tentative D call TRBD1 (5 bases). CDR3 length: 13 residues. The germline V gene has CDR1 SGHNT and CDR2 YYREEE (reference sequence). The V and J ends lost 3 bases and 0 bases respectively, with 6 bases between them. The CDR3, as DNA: TGTGCCAGCAGCTCGGGGCCTAACTATGGCTACACCTTC. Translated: CASSSGPNYGYTF.

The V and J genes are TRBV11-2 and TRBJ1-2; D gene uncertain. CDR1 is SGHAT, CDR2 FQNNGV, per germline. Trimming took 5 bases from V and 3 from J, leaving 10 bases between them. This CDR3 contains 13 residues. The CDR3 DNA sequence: TGTGCCAGCAGCCCCAGACAAGACTATGGCTACACCTTC. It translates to CASSPRQDYGYTF. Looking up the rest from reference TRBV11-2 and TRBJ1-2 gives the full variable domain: EAGVAQSPRYKIIEKRQSVAFWCNPISGHATLYWYQQILGQGPKLLIQFQNNGVVDDSQLPKDRFSAERLKGVDSTLKIQPAKLEDSAVYLCASSPRQDYGYTFGSGTRLTVV.

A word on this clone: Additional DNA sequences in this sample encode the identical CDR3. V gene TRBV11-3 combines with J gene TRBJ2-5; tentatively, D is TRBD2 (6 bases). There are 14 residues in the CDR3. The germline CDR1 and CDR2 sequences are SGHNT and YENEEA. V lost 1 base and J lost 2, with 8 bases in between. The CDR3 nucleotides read TGTGCCAGCAGCTTAGGAGCGGGTCAAGAGACCCAGTACTTC. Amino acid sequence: CASSLGAGQETQYF.

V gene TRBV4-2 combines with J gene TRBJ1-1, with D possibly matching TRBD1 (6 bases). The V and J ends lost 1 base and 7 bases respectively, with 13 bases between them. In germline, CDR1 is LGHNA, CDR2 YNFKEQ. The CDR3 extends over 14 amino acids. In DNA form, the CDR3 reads TGTGCCAGCAGCCAAGTCAACAGGGCCAATGAAGCTTTCTTT. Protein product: CASSQVNRANEAFF.